The 15 T cell receptor beta chains presented below share a single source sample, sequenced in a study of CXCR3-negative and CXCR3-positive naive CD8 T cells (dated by TCRdb to the late 2010s). The run used a NextSeq 550. The Human TCR Profiling Kit (MiLaboratory) was used to prepare UMI-labeled 5' RACE TRB cDNA libraries. Following reprocessing of the reads by TCRdb, the data hold one row per CDR3 protein sequence and no DNA is available. The sample's own table lists approximately 56,000 distinct CDR3 sequences. Under 25% of the sample is held by the ten biggest clonotypes. The sample taken for sequencing was memory CD8+ T cells from blood. Taken with the paper, the label for cell subset or site translates to: conventional CD8+ memory T cells (TMEM), sorted as controls. These receptors originate from a human donor in good health. Some clones in this sample may be carry-over from other donors' samples.

The V call is TRBV7-6, the J call TRBJ2-3; TCRdb proposes TRBD1, but this gene call is untestable without DNA. This CDR3 has 12 residues. The germline V gene encodes CDR1 SGHVS and CDR2 FNYEAQ. CDR3 loop: CASSPGGGLLYF.

The J gene is TRBJ2-7, the V gene TRBV12-3 or TRBV12-4. The CDR3 covers 12 residues. This chain's CDR3 is CASSDVSYEQYF.

This CDR3 reads CASSLVSPQRGNYEQYF. This chain connects TRBV7-2 to TRBJ2-7; the TRBD2 assignment by TCRdb is unverifiable without DNA. Germline assignment: CDR1 SGHTA and CDR2 FQGNSA. CDR3 size: 17 residues.

The chain uses TRBV2 and TRBJ2-1; with no DNA, the TCRdb D assignment of TRBD1 cannot be verified. Germline V CDR1 and CDR2: SNHLY, FYNNEI. CDR3 length equals 14 residues. CDR3: CASRVPRGLDEQFF.

The chain couples TRBV29-1 to TRBJ1-1; TCRdb lists TRBD1, though no DNA is available to test this call. In germline, CDR1 is SQVTM, CDR2 ANQGSEA. The CDR3 runs to 12 residues. CDR3 loop: CSVQGTDPEAFF. The full variable domain, in which reference TRBV29-1 and TRBJ1-1 provide the parts outside the CDR3, is SAVISQKPSRDICQRGTSLTIQCQVDSQVTMMFWYRQQPGQSLTLIATANQGSEATYESGFVIDKFPISRPNLTFSTLTVSNMSPEDSSIYLCSVQGTDPEAFFGQGTRLTVV.

This sequence joins TRBV9 and TRBJ2-1. The length of the CDR3 is 13 residues. The germline CDR1 and CDR2 sequences are SGDLS and YYNGEE. This chain's CDR3 is CASSPYVENEQFF.

The rearrangement uses TRBV6-5 and TRBJ2-2. CDR1 and CDR2 from the germline V gene are MNHEY and SVGAGI. The CDR3 spans 14 residues. The CDR3 protein is CASSLKTQHGELFF.

The V call is TRBV20-1, the J call TRBJ1-1; TCRdb's D gene call, TRBD1, goes unchecked for lack of DNA. The CDR3 has 12 residues. The germline V gene encodes CDR1 DFQATT and CDR2 SNEGSKA (reference sequence). The CDR3 is CSAIRGDTEAFF.

V and J are TRBV27 and TRBJ2-2; TCRdb reports TRBD2, a call that lacks DNA to check it against. CDR1 MNHEY and CDR2 SMNVEV come from the germline V gene (reference sequence). The CDR3 loop spans 16 amino acids. This chain's CDR3 is CASSLSSGANTGELFF.

The chain recombines TRBV6-4 with TRBJ2-1. Germline CDR1 and CDR2: MRHNA and SNTAGT. The CDR3 has 14 residues. The CDR3 here is CASSDSGDHNEQFF.

The chain uses TRBV7-3 and TRBJ2-3; checking the TCRdb D call of TRBD1 is not possible without DNA. The CDR3 length is 17 residues. Germline V gene lookup returns CDR1 SGHTA and CDR2 FQGTGA. This chain's CDR3 is CASSANGGTGTTDTQYF.

The V and J genes are TRBV19 and TRBJ2-3; without DNA, the TCRdb call of TRBD1 cannot be checked. The CDR3 extends over 14 amino acids. Per the germline V gene, CDR1 is LNHDA and CDR2 is SQIVND (reference sequence). The CDR3 spells CATRGGLYTDTQYF.

The chain combines TRBV15 with TRBJ2-3; absent DNA, TCRdb's TRBD2 call cannot be checked. The V gene's germline CDR1 is LNHNV and CDR2 YYDKDF (reference sequence). The CDR3 totals 17 residues. The chain's CDR3 is CATSRDQAGGRADTQYF.

The V call is TRBV6-4, the J call TRBJ2-3; the TCRdb D gene call, TRBD1, has no DNA to confirm it. The CDR3 contains 15 residues. Germline V lookup: CDR1 MRHNA, CDR2 SNTAGT. The CDR3 sequence is CASSVSTGATDTQYF.

The rearrangement joins TRBV5-1 to TRBJ2-1; TCRdb outputs TRBD2, but without DNA this stays unchecked. CDR1 is SGHRS, CDR2 YFSETQ, per germline. The CDR3 runs to 14 residues. The CDR3 reads CASTRADRGDEQFF.